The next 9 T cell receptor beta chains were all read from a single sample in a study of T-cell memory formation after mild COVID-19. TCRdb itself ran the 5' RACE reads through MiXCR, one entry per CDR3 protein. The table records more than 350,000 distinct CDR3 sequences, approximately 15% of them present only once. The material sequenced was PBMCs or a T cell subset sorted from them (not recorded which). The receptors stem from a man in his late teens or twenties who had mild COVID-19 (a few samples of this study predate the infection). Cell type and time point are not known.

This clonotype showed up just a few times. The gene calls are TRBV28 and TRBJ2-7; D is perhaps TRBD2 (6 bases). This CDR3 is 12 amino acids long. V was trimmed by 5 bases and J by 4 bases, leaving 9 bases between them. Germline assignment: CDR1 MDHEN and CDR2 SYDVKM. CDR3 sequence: CASSEGRYEQYV. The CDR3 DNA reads TGTGCCAGCAGTGAGGGGAGGTACGAGCAGTACGTC.

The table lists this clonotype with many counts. The CDR3 spells CASTPGGRYNEQFF. The CDR3 DNA sequence: TGTGCCAGCACCCCAGGCGGGCGATACAATGAGCAGTTCTTC. The chain carries TRBV9 and TRBJ2-1, with a tentative D call TRBD2 (5 bases). Germline V gives CDR1 SGDLS, CDR2 YYNGEE. This CDR3 is built from 14 residues. The V and J ends lost 6 bases and 4 bases respectively, with 14 bases between them.

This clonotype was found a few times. In nucleotides, the CDR3 is TGTGCCAGCAGTCCCGGACAGCGGAATTCACCCCTCCACTTT. It yields the protein CASSPGQRNSPLHF. J is TRBJ1-6 and V is TRBV28; D is perhaps TRBD1 (6 bases). V shed 5 bases and J shed 7 bases, with 12 bases lying between them. The CDR3 sequence is 14 residues long. Germline lookup yields CDR1 MDHEN and CDR2 SYDVKM.

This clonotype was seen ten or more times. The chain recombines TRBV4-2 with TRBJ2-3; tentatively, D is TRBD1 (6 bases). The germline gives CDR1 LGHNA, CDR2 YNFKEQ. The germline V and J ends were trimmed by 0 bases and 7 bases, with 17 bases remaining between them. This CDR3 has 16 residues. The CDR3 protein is CASSQDEGVWLYTQYF. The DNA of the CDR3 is TGTGCCAGCAGCCAAGATGAGGGGGTTTGGTTATATACGCAGTATTTT.

The CDR3 DNA reads as TGTGCCAGCCGAGCGGGGGGCCATCAAGAGACCCAGTACTTC. As protein: CASRAGGHQETQYF. This chain joins TRBV3-1 and TRBJ2-5; TRBD2 matches 9 bases. V gave up 8 bases and J gave up 2 bases; unmatched junction bases: 6. The germline V gene encodes CDR1 LGHDT and CDR2 YNNKEL (reference sequence). The CDR3 is 14 residues long.

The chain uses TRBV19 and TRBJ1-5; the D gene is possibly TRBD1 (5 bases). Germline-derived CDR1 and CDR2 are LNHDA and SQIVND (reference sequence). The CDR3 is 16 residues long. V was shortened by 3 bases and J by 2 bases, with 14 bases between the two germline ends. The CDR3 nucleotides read TGTGCCAGTAGTATTTATGCAGGGCCCGGCAATCAGCCCCAGCATTTT. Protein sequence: CASSIYAGPGNQPQHF.

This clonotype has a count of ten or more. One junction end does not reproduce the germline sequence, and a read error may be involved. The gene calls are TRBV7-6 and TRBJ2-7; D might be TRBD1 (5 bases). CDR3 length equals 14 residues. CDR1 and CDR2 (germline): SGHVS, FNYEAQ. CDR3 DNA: TGTGCCAGCAGCTTAGGGGGCACGTCCTATGAGCAGTACTTC. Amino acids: CASSLGGTSYEQYF.

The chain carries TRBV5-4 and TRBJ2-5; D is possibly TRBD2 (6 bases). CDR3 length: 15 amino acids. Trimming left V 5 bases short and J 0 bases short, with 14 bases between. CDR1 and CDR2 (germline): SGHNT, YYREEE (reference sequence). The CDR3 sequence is CASSDRGDYQETQYF. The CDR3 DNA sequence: TGTGCCAGCAGTGACCGAGGGGACTACCAAGAGACCCAGTACTTC. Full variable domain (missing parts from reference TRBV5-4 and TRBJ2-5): ETGVTQSPTHLIKTRGQQVTLRCSSQSGHNTVSWYQQALGQGPQFIFQYYREEENGRGNFPPRFSGLQFPNYSSELNVNALELDDSALYLCASSDRGDYQETQYFGPGTRLLVL.

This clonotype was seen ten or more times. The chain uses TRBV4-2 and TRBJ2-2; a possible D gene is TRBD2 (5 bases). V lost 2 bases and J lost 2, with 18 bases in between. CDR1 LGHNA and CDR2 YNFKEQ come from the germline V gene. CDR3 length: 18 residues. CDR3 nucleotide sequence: TGTGCCAGCAGCCAACCTCGTGGAAGGCGGGTTAACACCGGGGAGCTGTTTTTT. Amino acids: CASSQPRGRRVNTGELFF.